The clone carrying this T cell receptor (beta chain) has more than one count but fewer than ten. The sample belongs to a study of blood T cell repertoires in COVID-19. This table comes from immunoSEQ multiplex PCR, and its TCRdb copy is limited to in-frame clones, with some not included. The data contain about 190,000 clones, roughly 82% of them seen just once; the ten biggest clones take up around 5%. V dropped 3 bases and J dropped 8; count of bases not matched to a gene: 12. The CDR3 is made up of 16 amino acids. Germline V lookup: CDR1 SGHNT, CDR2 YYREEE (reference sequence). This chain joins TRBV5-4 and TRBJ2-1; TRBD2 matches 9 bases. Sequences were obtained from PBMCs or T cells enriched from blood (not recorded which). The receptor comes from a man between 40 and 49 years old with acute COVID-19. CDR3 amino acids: CASSSGAGGKIHEQFF. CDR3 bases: TGTGCCAGCAGCTCCGGAGCGGGAGGCAAAATTCATGAGCAGTTCTTC.